A selection of T cell receptor beta chains follows, all from one sample in a study of cytomegalovirus exposure and HLA in healthy donors. Sequencing used immunoSEQ multiplex PCR; TCRdb keeps in-frame clones, though not all of them. The sample includes 110,000 or so clones, about three quarters seen only once; the top ten take roughly 12%. Material: PBMCs. All receptors come from a woman in her thirties or forties in good health and CMV-seropositive. Both conserved end residues are part of each CDR3. A D gene is named only where the DNA matches it firmly. Clone size is not always given. Where it is, it says once, few, many or a class for expanded clones.

few	TRBV5-1	NA	TRBJ2-3	13	CASGLFAGDTQYF	TGCGCCAGCGGACTATTCGCGGGAGATACGCAGTATTTT
NA	TRBV5-1	NA	TRBJ2-2	16	CASRLGSGDYTGELFF	TGCGCCAGCAGATTGGGCTCCGGGGATTACACCGGGGAGCTGTTTTTT
few	TRBV7-6	NA	TRBJ2-7	13	CASSPRVAKEQYF	TGTGCCAGCAGCCCCAGGGTGGCCAAGGAGCAGTACTTC
NA	TRBV5-4	NA	TRBJ2-3	12	CASSFPSDTQYF	TGTGCCAGCAGCTTTCCATCAGATACGCAGTATTTT
NA	TRBV7-8	NA	TRBJ2-1	14	CASSLRQGSHEQFF	TGTGCCAGCAGCTTGCGCCAGGGGAGCCATGAGCAGTTCTTC
NA	TRBV5-1	NA	TRBJ1-4	15	CASSLALGAAEKLFF	TGCGCCAGCAGCTTGGCTTTGGGGGCGGCGGAAAAACTGTTTTTT
NA	TRBV4-1	NA	TRBJ2-1	14	CASSQDRSEDRRFF	TGCGCCAGCAGCCAAGATAGGTCGGAAGACAGGAGGTTCTTC
few	TRBV6-5	NA	TRBJ2-3	14	CATGDRTYTDTQYF	TGTGCCACGGGAGACAGAACCTACACAGATACGCAGTATTTT
NA	TRBV5-8	NA	TRBJ1-6	15	CASSFGVAGASPLHF	TGTGCCAGCAGCTTTGGGGTGGCAGGGGCATCACCCCTCCACTTT
few	TRBV5-1	TRBD2	TRBJ2-5	15	CASSLERGGRETQYF	TGCGCCAGCAGCTTGGAACGGGGGGGCCGGGAGACCCAGTACTTC
NA	TRBV10-1	TRBD1	TRBJ2-4	16	CASSHRDRVGKNIQYF	TGCGCCAGCAGTCACCGGGACAGGGTTGGCAAAAACATTCAGTACTTC
NA	TRBV6-1	TRBD1	TRBJ2-3	15	CASRALQGIADTQYF	TGTGCCAGCAGGGCCCTACAGGGGATCGCAGATACGCAGTATTTT
few	TRBV6-6	TRBD1	TRBJ2-7	15	CASSDRDSGYYEQYF	TGTGCCAGCAGTGACCGGGACAGCGGATACTACGAGCAGTACTTC
NA	TRBV11-2	NA	TRBJ1-1	17	CASSLDRFGARNTEAFF	TGTGCCAGCAGCTTAGATAGGTTTGGGGCAAGGAACACTGAAGCTTTCTTT
once	TRBV7-9	NA	TRBJ2-2	16	CASTLAGALVAGELFF	TGTGCCAGCACCCTGGCGGGGGCTCTAGTTGCCGGGGAGCTGTTTTTT
NA	TRBV19	NA	TRBJ1-3	14	CASRMSGAGNTIYF	TGTGCCAGTAGGATGTCAGGGGCTGGAAACACCATATATTTT
NA	TRBV29-1	NA	TRBJ1-1	13	CSGGSRGGTEAFF	TGCAGCGGGGGATCCAGGGGTGGCACTGAAGCTTTCTTT
NA	TRBV5-1	NA	TRBJ2-1	16	CASSPTGWGSYNEQFF	TGCGCCAGCAGCCCCACGGGGTGGGGCTCCTACAATGAGCAGTTCTTC
NA	TRBV11-2	NA	TRBJ1-5	15	CASSETRGSNQPQHF	TGTGCCAGCAGCGAGACAAGGGGTAGCAATCAGCCCCAGCATTTT
NA	TRBV28	TRBD1	TRBJ1-5	14	CASSPGQANQPQHF	TGTGCCAGCAGTCCGGGACAGGCAAATCAGCCCCAGCATTTT
NA	TRBV27	NA	TRBJ1-4	15	CASSLVQGRSEKLFF	TGTGCCAGCAGTTTAGTGCAGGGGCGAAGCGAAAAACTGTTTTTT
few	TRBV19	NA	TRBJ2-2	14	CASSVTGNTGELFF	TGTGCCAGTAGTGTGACAGGGAACACCGGGGAGCTGTTTTTT
once	TRBV5-1	NA	TRBJ1-2	14	CASSLSHRDGGYTF	TGCGCCAGCAGCTTGAGCCACAGGGACGGGGGCTACACCTTC
NA	TRBV18	TRBD1	TRBJ1-2	13	CASSLTGNYGYTF	TGTGCCAGCTCACTGACAGGGAACTATGGCTACACCTTC
few	TRBV30	TRBD1	TRBJ1-4	15	CAWTLSGTENEKLFF	TGTGCCTGGACGTTGTCTGGGACAGAGAATGAAAAACTGTTTTTT
NA	TRBV6-5	TRBD2	TRBJ2-7	15	CASSYGGGVFYEQYF	TGTGCCAGCAGTTACGGCGGGGGGGTCTTCTACGAGCAGTACTTC
NA	TRBV29-1	TRBD1	TRBJ1-1	12	CSVGQGETEAFF	TGCAGCGTTGGACAGGGTGAGACTGAAGCTTTCTTT
few	TRBV10-2	NA	TRBJ1-3	19	CASSDPWRHTIPSGNTIYF	TGCGCCAGCAGTGACCCCTGGCGGCACACCATCCCGTCTGGAAACACCATATATTTT
NA	TRBV5-1	TRBD1	TRBJ1-2	14	CASSLGGQQYGYTF	TGCGCCAGCAGCTTGGGGGGACAGCAATATGGCTACACCTTC
NA	TRBV2	NA	TRBJ1-1	12	CASRGFGCGAFF	TGTGCCAGCAGGGGATTCGGGTGCGGGGCTTTCTTT
NA	TRBV9	NA	TRBJ1-3	15	CASSVGGTSGNTIYF	TGTGCCAGCAGCGTAGGGGGCACCTCTGGAAACACCATATATTTT
NA	TRBV2	NA	TRBJ1-2	13	CASIELANYGYTF	TGTGCCAGCATAGAACTAGCTAACTATGGCTACACCTTC
NA	TRBV11-2	NA	TRBJ2-7	13	CASSAAGVYEQYF	TGTGCCAGCAGCGCCGCGGGTGTCTACGAGCAGTACTTC
NA	TRBV7-6	NA	TRBJ1-2	16	CASSPDHWTVNYGYTF	TGTGCCAGCAGCCCCGACCATTGGACAGTTAACTATGGCTACACCTTC
once	TRBV6-1	TRBD1	TRBJ2-7	15	CASSEALGQGYEQYF	TGTGCCAGCAGTGAAGCGCTCGGACAGGGCTACGAGCAGTACTTC
NA	TRBV6-6	TRBD1	TRBJ1-6	15	CASSYRGLGDSPLHF	TGTGCCAGCAGTTACAGGGGGCTGGGAGATTCACCCCTCCACTTT
NA	TRBV30	TRBD2	TRBJ2-3	13	CASGGAGTDTQYF	TGTGCTAGCGGGGGGGCCGGCACAGATACGCAGTATTTT
once	TRBV6-5	NA	TRBJ2-4	16	CASSYSHPSGSSIQYF	TGTGCCAGCAGTTACTCGCATCCCAGCGGTAGTAGTATTCAGTACTTC
NA	TRBV4-1	NA	TRBJ2-7	16	CASSNPIASSSYEQYF	TGCGCCAGCAGTAATCCCATAGCGTCGAGCTCCTACGAGCAGTACTTC
NA	TRBV25-1	NA	TRBJ1-1	12	CAPGVWNTEAFF	TGTGCCCCCGGAGTTTGGAACACTGAAGCTTTCTTT
NA	TRBV6-5	NA	TRBJ2-3	14	CASSYSSIADTQYF	TGTGCCAGCAGTTACTCGAGTATTGCAGATACGCAGTATTTT
NA	TRBV4-1	TRBD1	TRBJ1-5	17	CASSQDRTGAMKPAQHF	TGCGCCAGCAGCCAAGATCGGACAGGAGCTATGAAGCCGGCCCAGCATTTT
few	TRBV4-1	NA	TRBJ2-7	14	CASSQEGSAYEQYF	TGCGCCAGCAGCCAAGAGGGTAGCGCTTACGAGCAGTACTTC